This TCR beta chain was observed in a study of identifying expanded T cells in peripheral blood (dated by TCRdb to between 2017 and 2020). Looking at the study overall: Technical replicates were generated by sequencing separate aliquots of the same genomic DNA pool, and four replicates were compared pairwise.

The study at large found these results: Across all healthy donors, variance in clone template counts between approximately two-week samples was found to increase significantly with total template count. Across all healthy-donor time intervals, the beta-binomial model significantly cut both the number of clones called differentially abundant and the false-positive rate. About 1.1 differentially abundant clones were flagged by the binomial model between technical replicates, whereas about 16 and 19 were flagged over approximately two weeks and four weeks, respectively. It was expected by the authors that biological variance in healthy repertoires might increase further over much longer intervals, such as months to years.

The CDR1 and CDR2 encoded by the germline V gene (reference sequence) are MNHEY and SMNVEV. CDR3 length: 17 amino acids, cysteine to phenylalanine. CDR3 DNA is the only sequence kept; it has 51 bases, read in frame from the first base. Cut back by 4 bases and 0 bases, the V and J ends lie 13 bases apart. This clone occurred a few times. The clone's antigen remains unknown. Base qualities were left out, and no much larger clone turns up one base away. The immunoSEQ Assay, which uses bias-controlled multiplex PCR amplification of genomic DNA, was used to profile TCRbeta CDR3 regions. Processing in the source paper ran as follows. To quantify the absolute abundance of each unique TCRbeta CDR3 region, the sequences were collapsed and filtered. Two models were used to test differential abundance: a binomial model (Fisher-equivalent) and a beta-binomial model that adds time-dependent variance fitted from healthy donors. Clones with fewer than 5 combined templates were excluded, and clones with Benjamini-Hochberg FDR below 0.01 were called differentially abundant. In the beta-binomial model, variance was expressed as a function of the total template count across the two samples, in the form v = (b*log(k)+a)^2. The clones in this table, taken by TCRdb from immuneACCESS, are in-frame only. Not every clone is retained; where verified, under half of the shortfall comes from an unresolved V gene, and the cause of the rest is unknown. V and J calls and clone size are copied from that table; D and trimming were computed from the DNA. The sample includes about 130,000 clones, with approximately 86% observed a single time. The ten largest make up around 8.2% of the sample.

During the collection period, no immune events, such as infections, were documented for the healthy donors. Healthy-donor blood repertoires served as a training cohort to calibrate time-dependent variance in a beta-binomial model of T-cell clone differential abundance. There were roughly 10 healthy donors in the training cohort, of whom 3 were female and 7 were male. Donor ages ranged from about 29 to 65 years, with an average of approximately 43 years. Whole blood was collected from each healthy donor at three time points spaced approximately 2 weeks apart and obtained from a commercial supplier. For immunosequencing, genomic DNA was extracted from whole blood that had not been sorted.

The sequencing input was blood. The receptor was derived from a person aged 18-70 years in good health. The chain uses TRBV27 and TRBJ1-6, with an unclear D gene assignment. Read as DNA, the sequence is TGTGCCAGCAGTTCGCGGGTCACTAGCTCCTATAATTCACCCCTCCACTTT. Its coded protein is CASSSRVTSSYNSPLHF.